These 27 T cell receptor beta chains originate from one sample sequenced in a study of CD8 T cells in Susac syndrome. Random hexamers were used to reverse transcribe the RNA input (roughly 0.5 to 1 ug). TCRdb reprocessed the immunoSEQ multiplex PCR reads with MiXCR, giving one entry per CDR3 protein. The sample lists 190,000 or so distinct CDR3 sequences; roughly 94% were seen once. The sequenced sample was CD4+ T cells from PBMCs. The receptors derive from a human donor with multiple sclerosis.

The chain joins TRBV7-2 to TRBJ2-5; D unresolved. CDR1 is SGHTA and CDR2 is FQGNSA in the germline V gene. This CDR3 comprises 14 residues. V lost 5 bases and J lost 4, with 14 bases in between. The CDR3 coding sequence is TGTGCCAGCAGCCGAGCGATCACGAGAGAGACCCAGTACTTC. Encoded protein: CASSRAITRETQYF.

The chain combines TRBV12-3 or TRBV12-4 with TRBJ2-2, with 7 bases aligning to TRBD1. The CDR3 length is 16 residues. Losses at the gene ends were 6 bases for V and 2 bases for J; bases not matched to a gene: 9. CDR3 sequence: CASSRTWDSNTGELFF. For the CDR3, the DNA is TGTGCCAGCAGCCGGACCTGGGACAGCAACACCGGGGAGCTGTTTTTT.

The V gene is TRBV7-9, the J gene TRBJ1-1, with D unresolved. The CDR3 is made up of 13 amino acids. The V gene lost 1 base and the J gene lost 1 base, with 4 bases spanning the gap. Germline CDR1 and CDR2: SEHNR and FQNEAQ (reference sequence). The CDR3 protein is CASSLVTNTEAFF. CDR3 bases: TGTGCCAGCAGCTTAGTCACGAACACTGAAGCTTTCTTT. The full variable domain, with the rest looked up from reference TRBV7-9 and TRBJ1-1, is DTGVSQNPRHKITKRGQNVTFRCDPISEHNRLYWYRQTLGQGPEFLTYFQNEAQLEKSRLLSDRFSAERPKGSFSTLEIQRTEQGDSAMYLCASSLVTNTEAFFGQGTRLTVV.

The J gene is TRBJ1-1, the V gene TRBV13; tentatively, D is TRBD1 (5 bases). The CDR3 has 19 residues. The V end lost 5 bases, the J end lost 0 bases, and 25 bases lay between the germline ends. Germline-derived CDR1 and CDR2 are PRHDT and FYEKMQ (reference sequence). CDR3 in amino acids: CASSPSSTQGESLNTEAFF. In DNA, the CDR3 is TGTGCCAGCAGCCCGAGCTCTACTCAGGGAGAAAGTTTGAACACTGAAGCTTTCTTT. Full variable domain (outside the CDR3, taken from reference TRBV13 and TRBJ1-1): AAGVIQSPRHLIKEKRETATLKCYPIPRHDTVYWYQQGPGQDPQFLISFYEKMQSDKGSIPDRFSAQQFSDYHSELNMSSLELGDSALYFCASSPSSTQGESLNTEAFFGQGTRLTVV.

The rearrangement joins TRBV7-9 to TRBJ2-1; 8 positions match TRBD1. Germline V gene sequence: CDR1 SEHNR, CDR2 FQNEAQ (reference sequence). This CDR3 has 16 residues. V shed 5 bases, J shed 0 bases, and the junction held 6 bases outside the gene matches. The CDR3 DNA reads TGTGCCAGCAGCCAAGGACAGGGAGGCTCCTACAATGAGCAGTTCTTC. Amino acids: CASSQGQGGSYNEQFF. Variable domain in full (rest from reference TRBV7-9 and TRBJ2-1): DTGVSQNPRHKITKRGQNVTFRCDPISEHNRLYWYRQTLGQGPEFLTYFQNEAQLEKSRLLSDRFSAERPKGSFSTLEIQRTEQGDSAMYLCASSQGQGGSYNEQFFGPGTRLTVL.

The rearrangement links TRBV20-1 to TRBJ1-2; D may be TRBD1 (5 bases). The CDR3 sequence is 13 residues long. V dropped 5 bases and J dropped 6 bases, with 16 bases sitting between them. Germline lookup yields CDR1 DFQATT and CDR2 SNEGSKA (reference sequence). The CDR3 region is CSAVTGGSHGYTF. The CDR3 region has the DNA TGCAGTGCTGTGACCGGGGGGTCCCATGGCTACACCTTC.

V gene TRBV29-1 combines with J gene TRBJ1-1; D is unclear. Trimming stripped 1 base from V and 11 bases from J, with 14 bases between. In germline, CDR1 is SQVTM, CDR2 ANQGSEA. CDR3 length: 12 residues. CDR3 sequence reads: CSVEVAEFVAFF. The CDR3 region has the DNA TGCAGCGTTGAAGTGGCCGAGTTTGTGGCTTTCTTT.

The V and J genes are TRBV5-1 and TRBJ2-5; TRBD2 agrees at 8 bases. V trimming: 4 bases; J trimming: 5 bases; junction bases outside the gene matches: 7. Germline V CDR1 and CDR2: SGHRS, YFSETQ. The CDR3 is made up of 14 amino acids. The CDR3 bases are TGCGCCAGCAGCCACTCGACTAGCGTGGAGACCCAGTACTTC. Protein sequence: CASSHSTSVETQYF.

The genes are TRBV5-1 and TRBJ2-5, with 10 bases aligning to TRBD1. Per the germline V gene, CDR1 is SGHRS and CDR2 is YFSETQ. The CDR3 has 17 residues. V was clipped by 3 bases and J by 4 bases; unmatched bases: 12. Here the CDR3 DNA reads TGCGCCAGCAGCTCCTTTCCCGGGACAGGGGAGGGAGAGACCCAGTACTTC. Translated: CASSSFPGTGEGETQYF.

This clonotype showed up just once. The gene calls are TRBV30 and TRBJ1-5, with D possibly TRBD1 on 5 matching bases. V lost 5 bases and J lost 4, with 9 bases in between. The CDR3 is 12 residues long. The germline gives CDR1 GTSNPN, CDR2 SVGIG (reference sequence). CDR3 region: CAWSGANQPQHF. Here the CDR3 DNA reads TGTGCCTGGTCCGGGGCAAATCAGCCCCAGCATTTT.

The chain employs TRBV6-6 and TRBJ2-7; D is perhaps TRBD2 (5 bases). CDR1 and CDR2 from the germline V gene are MNHNY and SVGAGI (reference sequence). V was clipped by 7 bases and J by 2 bases, with 12 bases between them. The length of the CDR3 is 13 residues. The CDR3 DNA is TGTGCCAGCACCACCAGGAGGACCTACGAGCAGTACTTC. It specifies CASTTRRTYEQYF.

This rearrangement joins TRBV30 to TRBJ2-3; D call uncertain. The CDR3 is 16 amino acids. Germline CDR1 GTSNPN, CDR2 SVGIG (reference sequence). V dropped 4 bases and J dropped 0 bases, with 17 bases sitting between them. The DNA of the CDR3 is TGTGCCTGGAACGCACACACCCGCCTGAGCACAGATACGCAGTATTTT. Protein sequence: CAWNAHTRLSTDTQYF.

The V gene is TRBV20-1, the J gene TRBJ2-7; possibly TRBD1 or TRBD2 for D (5 bases each). The CDR3 contains 12 residues. CDR1 and CDR2 (germline): DFQATT, SNEGSKA (reference sequence). Deletions cut 7 bases from V and 8 bases from J, with 18 bases between. This CDR3 is CSVGAGTPQQYF. The CDR3 DNA sequence: TGCAGTGTCGGAGCCGGGACCCCTCAGCAGTACTTC.

The J gene is TRBJ1-1, the V gene TRBV3-1, with 9 bases that match TRBD1. This CDR3 has 18 amino acids. Germline CDR1 LGHDT, CDR2 YNNKEL (reference sequence). Trimming at V came to 4 bases and at J to 5 bases, leaving 17 bases not matched to a gene. CDR3 residues: CASSPQMSGQGPRTEAFF. The CDR3 DNA reads as TGTGCCAGCAGCCCCCAGATGTCGGGACAGGGACCTAGGACTGAAGCTTTCTTT.

The chain couples TRBV12-3 or TRBV12-4 to TRBJ2-6; no firm D call. The CDR3 runs 14 residues. V was pared by 7 bases and J by 5 bases, with 12 bases between. Here the CDR3 reads CASKTNMWANVLTF. DNA for the CDR3: TGTGCCAGCAAAACTAATATGTGGGCCAACGTCCTGACTTTC.

This chain joins TRBV25-1 and TRBJ1-2, with D perhaps TRBD1 (6 bases). The CDR3 is 12 amino acids. The ends were cut back, 3 bases at V and 7 bases at J, with 9 bases in the middle. Germline V lookup: CDR1 MGHDK, CDR2 SYGVNS. This CDR3 is CASSEQGFGYTF. CDR3 nucleotides: TGTGCCAGCAGTGAGCAGGGGTTTGGCTACACCTTC.

This clonotype was seen only a few times. The genes are TRBV18 and TRBJ2-2; possibly TRBD1 or TRBD2 for D (5 bases each). There are 15 residues in the CDR3. Germline values: CDR1 KGHSH, CDR2 LQKENI. The ends were cut back, 1 base at V and 0 bases at J, with 6 bases in the middle. DNA of the CDR3: TGTGCCAGCTCACCACAGGGACCGAACACCGGGGAGCTGTTTTTT. This sequence encodes CASSPQGPNTGELFF.

The V and J genes are TRBV5-1 and TRBJ2-3; 7 bases map to TRBD2. From germline, CDR1 is SGHRS and CDR2 YFSETQ. The trim removed 2 bases at V and 1 base at J, leaving 4 bases unmatched. The CDR3 has 15 amino acids. The CDR3 sequence is CASSFSGDRTDTQYF. The CDR3 DNA follows: TGCGCCAGCAGCTTCAGCGGGGACCGCACAGATACGCAGTATTTT.

The chain uses TRBV29-1 and TRBJ1-1; unclear D gene. Germline V gives CDR1 SQVTM, CDR2 ANQGSEA. The CDR3 is 12 amino acids. The V end lost 4 bases, the J end lost 6 bases, and 12 bases lay between the germline ends. For the CDR3, the DNA is TGCAGCGTTGCTCGTCAGGTTTCTGAAGCTTTCTTT. Its translation is CSVARQVSEAFF.

This chain joins TRBV20-1 and TRBJ1-4; the D gene is possibly TRBD1 (5 bases). The CDR3 covers 12 residues. The germline V gene has CDR1 DFQATT and CDR2 SNEGSKA (reference sequence). Between the trimmed V and J ends, which lost 6 bases and 7 bases, there was a span of 12 bases. The CDR3 loop reads CSAGDRTEKLFF. In nucleotides, the CDR3 is TGCAGTGCCGGGGACCGGACTGAAAAACTGTTTTTT.

V and J are TRBV19 and TRBJ2-3; no definite D call. The germline V gene encodes CDR1 LNHDA and CDR2 SQIVND (reference sequence). The CDR3 runs to 12 residues. Trimming cost V 9 bases and J 6 bases, with 13 bases left between them. The DNA of the CDR3 is TGTGCCAGGGTAGTCGGTTCCGATACGCAGTATTTT. Translating gives CARVVGSDTQYF.

This clonotype was found once. The chain couples TRBV20-1 to TRBJ2-6, with D maybe TRBD1 (5 bases). Deletions cut 2 bases from V and 2 bases from J, with 10 bases between. The germline V gene encodes CDR1 DFQATT and CDR2 SNEGSKA (reference sequence). This CDR3 has 15 residues. Here the CDR3 DNA reads TGCAGTGCTAGATCTTGGGGCACTGGGGCCAACGTCCTGACTTTC. Its translation: CSARSWGTGANVLTF.

The rearrangement joins TRBV3-1 to TRBJ1-2, with 8 bases matching TRBD1. Trimming removed 4 bases from V and 12 bases from J; junction bases left unmatched: 7. CDR3 length equals 12 residues. Germline CDR1 LGHDT, CDR2 YNNKEL (reference sequence). CDR3 region: CASSRTGQPHTF. The CDR3 DNA sequence: TGTGCCAGCAGCCGGACAGGGCAGCCACACACCTTC.

This clonotype was recorded a few times. The rearrangement joins TRBV3-1 to TRBJ1-1; D might be TRBD1 (5 bases). The ends were cut back, 1 base at V and 1 base at J, with 10 bases in the middle. The CDR3 sequence is 15 residues long. The germline CDR1 and CDR2 sequences are LGHDT and YNNKEL (reference sequence). This chain's CDR3 is CASSQGGQPNTEAFF. CDR3 DNA sequence: TGTGCCAGCAGCCAAGGGGGCCAGCCGAACACTGAAGCTTTCTTT.

The chain carries TRBV20-1 and TRBJ1-2, with 7 bases lining up with TRBD1. V shed 1 base and J 6 bases; nucleotides not matched to a gene: 14. Germline-derived CDR1 and CDR2 are DFQATT and SNEGSKA (reference sequence). This CDR3 comprises 16 residues. CDR3: CSARAPQMGQSNGYTF. For the CDR3, the DNA is TGCAGTGCTAGAGCCCCCCAAATGGGACAGTCGAATGGCTACACCTTC.

This chain links TRBV6-2 or TRBV6-3 with TRBJ2-7; 7 positions match TRBD1. Germline CDR1 MNHEY, CDR2 SVGEGT. CDR3 length: 12 residues. J gave up 4 bases and V 5 bases, and 2 bases lay outside the gene matches. The CDR3 is CASSQGVYEQYV. DNA for the CDR3: TGTGCCAGCAGTCAGGGGGTTTACGAGCAGTACGTC.

The rearrangement links TRBV11-2 to TRBJ2-7; TRBD2 matches at 7 bases. Germline V CDR1 and CDR2: SGHAT, FQNNGV. V shed 7 bases and J 6 bases; nucleotides not matched to a gene: 12. The length of the CDR3 is 14 residues. The CDR3 is CASTLMGGFGEQYF. CDR3 bases: TGTGCCAGCACCCTGATGGGAGGGTTTGGCGAGCAGTACTTC.